This entry lists 21 T cell receptor beta chains sequenced from one sample in a study of CD8 T cells in Susac syndrome. The RNA input was roughly 0.45 to 1 ug, and it was reverse transcribed with random hexamers. TCRdb independently ran MiXCR on the immunoSEQ multiplex PCR reads; one entry per CDR3 protein. The sample carries approximately 150,000 distinct CDR3 sequences, approximately 93% recorded once. The sample was CD4+ T cells from PBMCs. The receptor source for this set is a human donor in good health.

This clonotype has just one count. The chain links TRBV12-3 or TRBV12-4 to TRBJ1-1; 10 positions match TRBD1. V lost 6 bases, J lost 7 bases, and 11 bases stayed unmatched. CDR3 length equals 15 residues. This chain's CDR3 is CASSLQGQGWNEAFF. The CDR3 bases are TGTGCCAGCAGCCTCCAGGGACAGGGGTGGAATGAAGCTTTCTTT.

The chain links TRBV12-3 or TRBV12-4 to TRBJ1-2; 11 bases line up with TRBD1. The ends lost 2 bases at V and 4 bases at J; junction bases unmatched: 9. The CDR3 spans 17 residues. This CDR3 is CASSLTSGTGGGYGYTF. CDR3 sequence (DNA): TGTGCCAGCAGTTTAACGTCGGGGACAGGGGGAGGCTATGGCTACACCTTC.

The chain couples TRBV12-5 to TRBJ2-1; D is uncertain. The CDR3 loop spans 15 amino acids. In germline, CDR1 is LGHNT, CDR2 FRNRAP. V lost 0 bases and J lost 7, with 13 bases in between. CDR3 sequence: CASGLVRPLGNEQFF. The CDR3 DNA reads TGTGCTAGTGGTTTGGTCCGGCCACTTGGGAATGAGCAGTTCTTC. Based on the CDR3 plus reference TRBV12-5 and TRBJ2-1, the full variable domain is DARVTQTPRHKVTEMGQEVTMRCQPILGHNTVFWYRQTMMQGLELLAYFRNRAPLDDSGMPKDRFSAEMPDATLATLKIQPSEPRDSAVYFCASGLVRPLGNEQFFGPGTRLTVL.

The chain uses TRBV29-1 and TRBJ1-5; no clear D gene. The CDR3 is made up of 13 amino acids. Trimming pared 4 bases from V and 0 bases from J, leaving 7 bases between. Germline CDR1 and CDR2: SQVTM and ANQGSEA. The CDR3 nucleotides read TGCAGCGTTGTATTCGATAGCAATCAGCCCCAGCATTTT. Translation: CSVVFDSNQPQHF.

The CDR3 is CASSENGGPKETQYF. The CDR3 DNA follows: TGTGCCAGCAGTGAAAATGGGGGCCCCAAAGAGACCCAGTACTTC. The gene calls are TRBV2 and TRBJ2-5; perhaps TRBD1 as D (6 bases). The germline V and J ends were trimmed by 2 bases and 3 bases, with 13 bases remaining between them. The CDR3 runs 15 residues. Germline V gives CDR1 SNHLY, CDR2 FYNNEI.

The chain links TRBV29-1 to TRBJ2-7, with 10 positions matching TRBD1. This CDR3 spans 13 amino acids. V lost 7 bases, J lost 3 bases, and 6 bases stayed unmatched. The germline gives CDR1 SQVTM, CDR2 ANQGSEA. CDR3 nucleotides: TGCAGCGCCCTACGGGACAGGGGCTACGAGCAGTACTTC. As protein: CSALRDRGYEQYF.

The chain employs TRBV10-1 and TRBJ1-5; D is possibly TRBD1 (5 bases). V was shortened by 0 bases and J by 5 bases, with 23 bases between the two germline ends. The CDR3 has 19 residues. CDR1 is WNHNN and CDR2 is SYGVQD in the germline V gene (reference sequence). Here the CDR3 DNA reads TGCGCCAGCAGTGAGTCCCACGGAGGAGGGGAGTATAGTGATCAGCCCCAGCATTTT. Amino acid sequence: CASSESHGGGEYSDQPQHF.

This clonotype has only a few counts. This sequence joins TRBV3-1 and TRBJ2-7, with 8 bases fitting TRBD2. This CDR3 is 13 amino acids long. Trimming cost V 6 bases and J 4 bases; bases outside gene matches: 5. Germline-derived CDR1 and CDR2 are LGHDT and YNNKEL (reference sequence). CDR3 nucleotides: TGTGCCAGCAGGGCCGGGACTAGTTACGAGCAGTACTTC. The encoded protein is CASRAGTSYEQYF.

J is TRBJ1-1 and V is TRBV3-1; D gene ambiguous. The CDR3 runs to 13 residues. Germline V CDR1 and CDR2: LGHDT, YNNKEL (reference sequence). Deletions cut 0 bases from V and 3 bases from J, with 5 bases between. The chain's CDR3 is CASSQDTDTEAFF. The CDR3 DNA follows: TGTGCCAGCAGCCAAGATACCGACACTGAAGCTTTCTTT.

The chain combines TRBV4-1 with TRBJ2-2; TRBD2 aligns across 13 bases. V lost 3 bases to trimming and J lost 2 bases; unmatched junction nucleotides: 3. Germline-derived CDR1 and CDR2 are MGHRA and YSYEKL. CDR3 size: 17 residues. In DNA, the CDR3 is TGCGCCAGCAGCCAGATGGGACTAGCGGGAAACACCGGGGAGCTGTTTTTT. Protein sequence: CASSQMGLAGNTGELFF.

This chain links TRBV20-1 with TRBJ2-7, with D possibly being TRBD1 (6 bases). This CDR3 spans 12 amino acids. The germline V gene encodes CDR1 DFQATT and CDR2 SNEGSKA (reference sequence). V dropped 3 bases and J dropped 1 base, with 7 bases sitting between them. The CDR3 nucleotides read TGCAGTGCTAGGACAGGATCCTACGAGCAGTACTTC. Translated: CSARTGSYEQYF.

This chain joins TRBV29-1 and TRBJ2-2, with 8 positions matching TRBD1. Germline-derived CDR1 and CDR2 are SQVTM and ANQGSEA. This CDR3 region has 17 residues. V lost 7 bases, J lost 4 bases, and 17 bases stayed unmatched. CDR3 sequence reads: CSAPGGQAGLPTGELFF. For the CDR3, the DNA is TGCAGCGCCCCCGGGGGACAGGCGGGTCTTCCCACCGGGGAGCTGTTTTTT.

This chain connects TRBV5-1 to TRBJ2-2; D gene unclear. The V and J ends lost 1 base and 4 bases respectively, with 11 bases between them. CDR1 and CDR2 (germline): SGHRS, YFSETQ. This CDR3 contains 15 residues. In DNA, the CDR3 is TGCGCCAGCAGCTTGTCGGGTCAGAGCACCGGGGAGCTGTTTTTT. As protein: CASSLSGQSTGELFF.

The V gene is TRBV20-1, the J gene TRBJ2-5; a possible D gene is TRBD1 (6 bases). This CDR3 is built from 12 residues. Trimming removed 3 bases at V and 5 bases at J, with 10 bases between. Germline V gene data show CDR1 as DFQATT and CDR2 as SNEGSKA (reference sequence). CDR3 in amino acids: CSASPQGETQYF. The CDR3 DNA reads as TGCAGTGCTAGCCCCCAGGGGGAGACCCAGTACTTC.

This clonotype occurred once. The J gene is TRBJ1-1, the V gene TRBV19; D is uncertain. V dropped 9 bases and J dropped 1 base, with 15 bases sitting between them. The CDR3 is 14 amino acids. CDR1 and CDR2 from the germline V gene are LNHDA and SQIVND (reference sequence). The CDR3 protein is CASRLGRQNTEAFF. The CDR3 DNA sequence: TGTGCCAGCCGATTGGGCAGGCAGAACACTGAAGCTTTCTTT.

In this sample, this clonotype turned up once. Here the CDR3 DNA reads TGCAGCGTCCTAGTACAGGGTGTTCGTTACGAGCAGTACTTC. Translating gives CSVLVQGVRYEQYF. The rearrangement uses TRBV29-1 and TRBJ2-7; tentative D call: TRBD1 (6 bases). This CDR3 is built from 14 residues. Per germline, CDR1 SQVTM and CDR2 ANQGSEA. The V and J ends lost 6 bases and 4 bases respectively, with 19 bases between them.

The chain carries TRBV25-1 and TRBJ2-5; weak D call: TRBD2 (6 bases). The CDR3 runs 13 residues. The V end was cut by 4 bases, the J end by 3 bases, with 9 bases between. Per the germline V gene, CDR1 is MGHDK and CDR2 is SYGVNS. The CDR3 DNA is TGTGCCAGCAGTGGTTCGGGGGAAGAGACCCAGTACTTC. Encoded protein: CASSGSGEETQYF.

V and J are TRBV7-9 and TRBJ1-2; no definite D call. The CDR3 consists of 12 residues. Germline V gives CDR1 SEHNR, CDR2 FQNEAQ (reference sequence). Deletions cut 7 bases from V and 7 bases from J, with 13 bases between. The CDR3 spells CASKEAYGGYTF. The CDR3 region has the DNA TGTGCCAGCAAGGAAGCCTATGGTGGCTACACCTTC.

The chain links TRBV5-4 to TRBJ2-7, with 13 bases identical to TRBD2. Trimming took 2 bases from V and 4 from J; bases not matched to a gene: 3. CDR3 length equals 15 residues. CDR1 SGHNT and CDR2 YYREEE come from the germline V gene (reference sequence). Here the CDR3 DNA reads TGTGCCAGCAGCTTCCGGACTAGCGGGAGATACGAGCAGTACTTC. Its translation: CASSFRTSGRYEQYF.

The chain couples TRBV6-5 to TRBJ1-5; D is unresolved. Germline V CDR1 and CDR2: MNHEY, SVGAGI. The V gene lost 9 bases and the J gene lost 0 bases, with 9 bases spanning the gap. The CDR3 contains 13 residues. The CDR3 nucleotides read TGTGCCAGTAGGCGTAATAGCAATCAGCCCCAGCATTTT. Translating gives CASRRNSNQPQHF.

In this sample, this clonotype turned up once. The genes are TRBV3-1 and TRBJ2-3, with D possibly being TRBD1 (5 bases). Germline assignment: CDR1 LGHDT and CDR2 YNNKEL (reference sequence). The CDR3 loop spans 12 amino acids. The V end lost 5 bases, the J end lost 6 bases, and 9 bases lay between the germline ends. In nucleotides, the CDR3 is TGTGCCAGCAGCAGTCCAGGGGATACGCAGTATTTT. Translated, it gives CASSSPGDTQYF.